These 21 T cell receptor beta chains came from one sample sequenced in a study of post-analysis software for immune sequencing data. Study observations and caveats: When patients were compared with controls, about 5 TRBV segments were more frequent, TRBV5-6, TRBV5-1 and TRBV20-1 among them.

These receptors lack a known antigen. Incorporated into the TCR beta cDNA libraries were unique molecular identifiers, which served to reduce PCR and sequencing biases. TCRdb processed the PCR reads anew with MiXCR; each CDR3 protein has one entry. The sample consists of hundreds of thousands of distinct CDR3 sequences, just under 30% of them appearing once. Sequenced material: blood. These receptors all stem from a girl aged 5 to 17 with multiple sclerosis.

The chain couples TRBV11-2 to TRBJ1-1; D is perhaps TRBD1 (6 bases). The CDR3 sequence is 15 residues long. Trimming removed 5 bases at V and 2 bases at J, with 15 bases between. CDR1 and CDR2 (germline): SGHAT, FQNNGV. CDR3: CASSARGTSNTEAFF. The CDR3 DNA follows: TGTGCCAGCAGCGCAAGGGGGACATCTAACACTGAAGCTTTCTTT.

This rearrangement joins TRBV2 to TRBJ1-2; D may be TRBD1 (5 bases). CDR1 and CDR2 from the germline V gene are SNHLY and FYNNEI. The V end lost 6 bases, the J end lost 1 base, and 12 bases lay between the germline ends. This CDR3 region has 14 residues. The CDR3 region is CASSDGGLNYGYTF. CDR3 nucleotides: TGTGCCAGCAGCGACGGGGGTCTTAACTATGGCTACACCTTC.

With respect to this clonotype: A clone one base away is much larger, so this may be a read error. V usage is TRBV7-2 and J usage is TRBJ1-2; 7 bases line up with TRBD1. The junction had 5 bases not matched to a gene; V was cut back by 5 bases and J by 8 bases. CDR3 length: 12 amino acids. In germline, CDR1 is SGHTA, CDR2 FQGNSA. The chain's CDR3 is CASSPQGHGYTF. The CDR3 DNA is TGTGCCAGCAGCCCACAGGGGCACGGCTACACCTTC.

V is TRBV20-1 and J is TRBJ2-1; D remains unclear. V was trimmed by 2 bases and J by 5 bases, leaving 10 bases between them. The CDR3 sequence is 13 residues long. From germline, CDR1 is DFQATT and CDR2 SNEGSKA (reference sequence). CDR3: CSARRQENNEQFF. The CDR3 DNA reads as TGCAGTGCTAGAAGGCAGGAGAACAATGAGCAGTTCTTC.

This chain joins TRBV4-3 and TRBJ2-7; 9 bases are a match to TRBD1. The V gene end was trimmed by 8 bases and the J gene end by 3 bases; junction bases not matched to a gene: 5. The CDR3 is 13 amino acids. Germline lookup yields CDR1 LGHNA and CDR2 YSLEER. CDR3 sequence: CASGQDRGYEQYF. CDR3 DNA: TGCGCCAGCGGTCAGGACAGGGGCTACGAGCAGTACTTC.

This clonotype has only a few counts. This chain connects TRBV29-1 to TRBJ2-3; possibly TRBD1 for D (5 bases). Trimming shortened V by 3 bases and J by 2 bases, and 12 bases separated the two germline ends. Germline V lookup: CDR1 SQVTM, CDR2 ANQGSEA. The CDR3 consists of 14 residues. CDR3 DNA sequence: TGCAGCGTTGACAGGGAATTCTTCACAGATACGCAGTATTTT. It is translated as CSVDREFFTDTQYF.

This clonotype was detected a few times. The chain recombines TRBV24-1 with TRBJ2-7, with 9 bases identical to TRBD1. The V and J ends lost 5 bases and 3 bases, in that order; junction bases with no gene match: 4. Germline-derived CDR1 and CDR2 are KGHDR and SFDVKD. The CDR3 length is 14 residues. The CDR3, as DNA: TGTGCCACCAGTGGGGGGACAGGGATCTACGAGCAGTACTTC. Translated: CATSGGTGIYEQYF.

The chain recombines TRBV9 with TRBJ1-1; the match to TRBD1 covers 7 bases. CDR1 SGDLS and CDR2 YYNGEE come from the germline V gene. The trim removed 3 bases at V and 4 bases at J, leaving 6 bases unmatched. The CDR3 has 14 amino acids. The CDR3 region is CASSAWTGRTEAFF. The CDR3 nucleotides are TGTGCCAGCAGCGCTTGGACAGGCCGCACTGAAGCTTTCTTT.

This clonotype was observed a few times. The CDR3 DNA follows: TGTGCCATCAGTGATGGGATCGGCAGGGGACGCACAGATACGCAGTATTTT. Protein product: CAISDGIGRGRTDTQYF. The V call is TRBV10-3, the J call TRBJ2-3; a possible D gene is TRBD1 (6 bases). CDR1 and CDR2 from the germline V gene are ENHRY and SYGVKD. V shed 3 bases and J shed 1 base, with 17 bases lying between them. The CDR3 totals 17 residues.

Only a few counts were recorded for this clonotype. The chain joins TRBV27 to TRBJ1-2, with TRBD1 identical over 8 bases. V trimming: 6 bases; J trimming: 7 bases; junction bases outside the gene matches: 7. The CDR3 length is 13 residues. Germline-derived CDR1 and CDR2 are MNHEY and SMNVEV (reference sequence). This CDR3 is CASRATGVPGYTF. CDR3 in DNA: TGTGCCAGCAGGGCGACAGGGGTACCTGGCTACACCTTC.

This clonotype was seen only a few times. V usage is TRBV7-9 and J usage is TRBJ2-5; D is possibly TRBD2 (5 bases). The germline CDR1 and CDR2 sequences are SEHNR and FQNEAQ (reference sequence). The CDR3 spans 13 residues. V gave up 8 bases and J gave up 5 bases, with 15 bases separating them. This CDR3 reads CASHRVPGETQYF. The CDR3 nucleotides read TGTGCCAGCCATAGGGTGCCGGGGGAGACCCAGTACTTC.

This clonotype has just a few counts. The chain combines TRBV7-2 with TRBJ2-7; D is undetermined. Germline V lookup: CDR1 SGHTA, CDR2 FQGNSA. The CDR3 consists of 15 residues. Between the trimmed V and J ends, which lost 1 base and 2 bases, there was a span of 12 bases. The CDR3 bases are TGTGCCAGCAGCTTAGGATGGCGGAATACCTACGAGCAGTACTTC. Protein sequence: CASSLGWRNTYEQYF.

Turning to this clonotype: A much larger clone lies a single base off, so this may be a read error. The chain recombines TRBV6-1 with TRBJ2-1; 8 bases map to TRBD2. With 5 bases clipped from V and 5 bases from J, the junction kept 14 bases outside the gene matches. The length of the CDR3 is 17 residues. Looked up from germline, CDR1 is MNHNS and CDR2 is SASEGT. This CDR3 reads CASSTPAVAGMHNEQFF. CDR3 in DNA: TGTGCCAGCAGTACACCCGCAGTAGCGGGGATGCACAATGAGCAGTTCTTC.

The V and J genes are TRBV7-2 and TRBJ2-5, with 8 bases identical to TRBD1. The J segment lost 5 bases and the V segment lost 5 bases, leaving 10 bases of the junction unmatched. CDR1 and CDR2 (germline): SGHTA, FQGNSA. The CDR3 is 15 residues long. CDR3 protein: CASSLRTGKRETQYF. CDR3 nucleotides: TGTGCCAGCAGCCTGAGGACAGGGAAGAGGGAGACCCAGTACTTC.

In its sample, this clonotype was seen a few times. The chain links TRBV10-2 to TRBJ2-1, with 15 bases matching TRBD2. Trimming cost V 6 bases and J 0 bases; bases outside gene matches: 0. Germline CDR1 reads WSHSY; CDR2 reads SAAADI. This CDR3 region has 16 residues. In DNA form, the CDR3 reads TGCGCCAGCAGGGGACTAGCGGGAGGCTCCTACAATGAGCAGTTCTTC. It translates to CASRGLAGGSYNEQFF.

This clonotype was counted a few times. This chain links TRBV29-1 with TRBJ2-1; possibly TRBD1 for D (6 bases). With 7 bases removed from V and 0 bases from J, the gap between germline ends came to 13 bases. This CDR3 contains 14 residues. The germline V gene has CDR1 SQVTM and CDR2 ANQGSEA. The CDR3 DNA reads as TGCAGCGCTAAAGGGGGTAGCTCCTACAATGAGCAGTTCTTC. Its protein product is CSAKGGSSYNEQFF.

A few counts support this clonotype. The chain uses TRBV6-5 and TRBJ2-1, with TRBD2 matching over 9 bases. The CDR3 is made up of 17 amino acids. Germline loops: CDR1 MNHEY, CDR2 SVGAGI. The V and J ends lost 2 bases and 5 bases, in that order; junction bases with no gene match: 10. In DNA, the CDR3 is TGTGCCAGCAGTTACACCCCTAGCGGGAACCTAGACAATGAGCAGTTCTTC. Its protein product is CASSYTPSGNLDNEQFF.

The chain recombines TRBV6-2 or TRBV6-3 with TRBJ2-7, with D unresolved. This CDR3 contains 15 residues. Germline V CDR1 and CDR2: MNHEY, SVGEGT. V lost 6 bases, J lost 2 bases, and 17 bases lay in between. The CDR3 DNA sequence: TGTGCCAGCAGCTATAGACAACTCGCTACCTACGAGCAGTACTTC. Residues: CASSYRQLATYEQYF.

This clonotype was detected only once. The J gene is TRBJ2-5, the V gene TRBV28; D not resolved. From germline, CDR1 is MDHEN and CDR2 SYDVKM. The CDR3 extends over 13 amino acids. Trimming stripped 8 bases from V and 4 bases from J, with 14 bases between. CDR3 protein: CASGPPATETQYF. The CDR3 nucleotides are TGTGCCAGCGGTCCCCCCGCAACAGAGACCCAGTACTTC.

With regard to this clonotype: The junction shows a germline mismatch at one end, possibly a read error. This rearrangement joins TRBV6-5 to TRBJ2-5; the D gene is possibly TRBD1 (6 bases). From germline, CDR1 is MNHEY and CDR2 SVGAGI. The CDR3 totals 16 residues. The DNA of the CDR3 is TGTACCAGCAGTTACGAGACAGGCCCGATTCGGAAGACCCAGTACTTC. This encodes CTSSYETGPIRKTQYF.

The V call is TRBV12-3 or TRBV12-4, the J call TRBJ2-5; D might be TRBD2 (6 bases). The V end was cut by 2 bases, the J end by 2 bases, with 12 bases between. The CDR3 loop spans 15 amino acids. The CDR3 spells CASSLFAGPQETQYF. CDR3 in DNA: TGTGCCAGCAGTTTATTTGCGGGACCACAAGAGACCCAGTACTTC.